This T cell receptor beta chain stems from a study of chronic HIV infection and antiretroviral therapy. Each CDR3 protein gets one entry after TCRdb re-called the 5' RACE reads with MiXCR. The repertoire has around 30,000 distinct CDR3 sequences, over 7.5% of them found once; the top ten carry less than 3%. In this sample, this clonotype turned up many times. This CDR3 region has 13 residues. Trimming removed 5 bases from V and 5 bases from J, with 12 bases in between. CDR1 SGHTA and CDR2 FQGTGA come from the germline V gene. This clonotype was sampled from an adult who had HIV and had not received antiretroviral therapy, or was an uninfected healthy control (not recorded which). Sample: peripheral blood. The V and J genes are TRBV7-3 and TRBJ1-1; D uncertain. The CDR3 sequence: CASSPTGRTEAFF. The CDR3 coding sequence is TGTGCCAGCAGCCCCACGGGCAGGACTGAAGCTTTCTTT.